This is a list of T cell receptor beta chains from one sample in a study of blood T cell repertoires in COVID-19. TCRdb's table, derived via immunoSEQ multiplex PCR, lists solely in-frame clones and lacks some. The sample lists about 220,000 clones, 65% to 85% occurring once. Specimen: peripheral blood. The source is a woman aged 60 to 75 with acute or convalescent COVID-19. The CDR3 runs from the conserved cysteine through the conserved F or W. The order of the fields is J gene, clone size, V gene, D gene, CDR3 length, CDR3 DNA, CDR3 protein. The D gene is left open where the match is weak. Clone size is given for some rows only: seen once, a few or many times, or a class if the clone is expanded.

TRBJ1-2 - TRBV5-5 TRBD1 16 TGTGCCAGCAGCTTCCACCGGGACAGCTTTAACTATGGCTACACCTTC CASSFHRDSFNYGYTF
TRBJ2-3 - TRBV11-2 TRBD1 11 TGTGCCAGCCAGACAGGGGCCACGCAGTATTTT CASQTGATQYF
TRBJ1-2 - TRBV30 - 11 TGTGCCTGGACAGCGGCCTGGGGCTACACCTTC CAWTAAWGYTF
TRBJ2-7 - TRBV29-1 - 11 TGCAGCGGGTCCGGGGGCTACGAGCAGTACTTC CSGSGGYEQYF
TRBJ1-2 - TRBV30 - 15 TGTGCCTGGAGACTCGGCGGGGGGACTTACTATGGCTACACCTTC CAWRLGGGTYYGYTF
TRBJ2-7 - TRBV7-2 TRBD1 15 TGTGCCAGCAGACGCTGGACAGGGGAGATGAACGAGCAGTACTTC CASRRWTGEMNEQYF
TRBJ2-3 - TRBV30 - 14 TGTGCCTGGAGTGTACGGCGGAGAAGAGATACGCAGTATTTT CAWSVRRRRDTQYF
TRBJ2-2 - TRBV5-4 TRBD2 18 TGTGCCAGCAGCCCCCGCCCCGATAGCGGGGGGTACACCGGGGAGCTGTTTTTT CASSPRPDSGGYTGELFF
TRBJ1-1 - TRBV6-6 TRBD1 13 TGTGCCAGCAGTGACAGGGGGGACAGTGAAGCTTTCTTT CASSDRGDSEAFF
TRBJ2-1 - TRBV11-2 - 14 TGTGCCAGCAGCTTCGGGAGCTCCTACAATGAGCAGTTCTTC CASSFGSSYNEQFF
TRBJ1-1 - TRBV5-4 - 15 TGTGCCAGCAGCCAGGGCGGGAGGGGGGTTACTGAAGCTTTCTTT CASSQGGRGVTEAFF
TRBJ1-5 once TRBV6-5 - 14 TGTGCCAGCAGGGAGGGGCCCAGCAATCAGCCCCAGCATTTT CASREGPSNQPQHF
TRBJ2-3 - TRBV4-3 TRBD2 17 TGCGCCAGCAGCCAAGTCGGTCGGACTAGCGGGGGAGATACGCAGTATTTT CASSQVGRTSGGDTQYF
TRBJ2-1 - TRBV9 TRBD2 17 TGTGCCAGCAGCGTGCCTAGCGGGGGGGCCCACTACAATGAGCAGTTCTTC CASSVPSGGAHYNEQFF
TRBJ2-5 - TRBV19 TRBD1 13 TGTGCCAGTAGTTTGGGACAGAGGGAGACCCAGTACTTC CASSLGQRETQYF
TRBJ2-2 few TRBV9 TRBD1 18 TGTGCCAGCAGCGTAGAGGCGAGAGGGACAGGGGGAGGCGGGGAGCTGTTTTTT CASSVEARGTGGGGELFF